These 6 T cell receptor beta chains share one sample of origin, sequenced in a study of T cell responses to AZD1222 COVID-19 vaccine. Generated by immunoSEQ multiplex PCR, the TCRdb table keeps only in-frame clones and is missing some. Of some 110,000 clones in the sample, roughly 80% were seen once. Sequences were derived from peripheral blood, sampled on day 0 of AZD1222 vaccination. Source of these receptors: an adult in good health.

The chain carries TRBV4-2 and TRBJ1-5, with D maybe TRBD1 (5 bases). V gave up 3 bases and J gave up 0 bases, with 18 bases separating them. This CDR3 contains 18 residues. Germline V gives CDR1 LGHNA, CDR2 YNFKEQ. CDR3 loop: CASSQGKWGLYSNQPQHF. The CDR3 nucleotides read TGTGCCAGCAGCCAGGGGAAGTGGGGCCTCTATAGCAATCAGCCCCAGCATTTT.

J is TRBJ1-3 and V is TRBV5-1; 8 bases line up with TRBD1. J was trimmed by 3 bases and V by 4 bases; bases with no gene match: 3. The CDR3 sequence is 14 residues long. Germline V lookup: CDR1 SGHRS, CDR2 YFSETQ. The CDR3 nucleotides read TGCGCCAGCAGCGTGGACAGGGTTGGAAACACCATATATTTT. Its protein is CASSVDRVGNTIYF.

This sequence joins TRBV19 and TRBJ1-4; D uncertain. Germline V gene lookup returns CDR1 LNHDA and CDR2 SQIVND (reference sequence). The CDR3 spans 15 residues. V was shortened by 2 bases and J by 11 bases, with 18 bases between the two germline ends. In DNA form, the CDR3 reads TGTGCCAGTAGTATAAAAGGGATGGCCCAAGGGAAACTGTTTTTT. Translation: CASSIKGMAQGKLFF.

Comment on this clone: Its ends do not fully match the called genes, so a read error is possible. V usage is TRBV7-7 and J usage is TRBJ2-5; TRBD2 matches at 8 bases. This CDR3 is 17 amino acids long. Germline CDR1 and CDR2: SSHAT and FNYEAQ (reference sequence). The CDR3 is CASSPRGGGSYGETQYF. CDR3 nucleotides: TGTGCTAGCAGCCCCCGGGGGGGTGGCTCGTATGGAGAGACCCAGTACTTC.

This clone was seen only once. This chain's CDR3 is CASSYSASGAFF. The CDR3 nucleotides read TGTGCCAGCAGTTATAGCGCATCAGGAGCTTTCTTT. V gene TRBV6-6 combines with J gene TRBJ1-1, with D unresolved. The CDR3 sequence is 12 residues long. V lost 3 bases, J lost 10 bases, and 12 bases lay in between. Germline V gives CDR1 MNHNY, CDR2 SVGAGI (reference sequence).

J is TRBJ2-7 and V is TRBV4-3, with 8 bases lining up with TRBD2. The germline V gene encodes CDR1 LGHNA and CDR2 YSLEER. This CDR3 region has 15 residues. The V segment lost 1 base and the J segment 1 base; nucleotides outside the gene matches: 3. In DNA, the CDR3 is TGCGCCAGCAGCCAAGTGGTAGCGGGGTCCTACGAGCAGTACTTC. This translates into CASSQVVAGSYEQYF.